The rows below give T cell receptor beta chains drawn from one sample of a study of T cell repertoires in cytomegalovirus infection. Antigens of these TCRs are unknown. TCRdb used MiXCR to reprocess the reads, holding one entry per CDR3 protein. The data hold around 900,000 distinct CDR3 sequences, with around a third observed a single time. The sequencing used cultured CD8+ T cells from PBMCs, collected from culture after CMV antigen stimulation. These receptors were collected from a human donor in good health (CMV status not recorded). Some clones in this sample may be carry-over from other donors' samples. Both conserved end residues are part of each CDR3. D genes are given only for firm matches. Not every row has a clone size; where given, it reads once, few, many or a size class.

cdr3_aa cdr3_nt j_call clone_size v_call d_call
CASCLEGGYQETQYF TGTGCCAGCTGTTTAGAGGGAGGGTACCAAGAGACCCAGTACTTC TRBJ2-5 . TRBV12-3/TRBV12-4 TRBD2
CASSLTGHSTDTQYF TGTGCCAGCAGTTTAACGGGACACAGCACAGATACGCAGTATTTT TRBJ2-3 few TRBV27 .
CASSPPQGEPYEQYF TGTGCCAGCAGCCCCCCGCAGGGTGAACCCTACGAGCAGTACTTC TRBJ2-7 . TRBV7-9 .
CAISGVYGYTF TGTGCCATCAGTGGCGTTTATGGCTACACCTTC TRBJ1-2 . TRBV10-3 .
CASSERGQFAYEQYF TGTGCCAGCAGTGAGCGGGGACAGTTTGCCTACGAGCAGTACTTC TRBJ2-7 . TRBV6-2/TRBV6-3 .
CASLDEILVDTQYF TGTGCTTCACTCGACGAAATCCTGGTAGATACGCAGTATTTT TRBJ2-3 few TRBV7-9 .
CASSDEGYEQYF TGTGCCAGCAGCGATGAGGGCTACGAGCAGTACTTC TRBJ2-7 few TRBV7-9 .
CASSTGDNEQFF TGTGCCAGCAGTACGGGAGACAATGAGCAGTTCTTC TRBJ2-1 . TRBV12-3/TRBV12-4 .
CASSPLTANYGYTF TGTGCCAGCTCACCACTGACAGCTAACTATGGCTACACCTTC TRBJ1-2 . TRBV18 .
CAWSVRGLGTGNTEAFF TGTGCCTGGAGTGTACGCGGCCTGGGGACGGGTAACACTGAAGCTTTCTTT TRBJ1-1 . TRBV30 .
CASSFGTGSYYGYTF TGTGCCAGCAGTTTCGGGACAGGGAGTTACTATGGCTACACCTTC TRBJ1-2 many TRBV6-1 TRBD1
CATSIDIAYSGNTIYF TGTGCCACCAGTATCGACATCGCGTACTCTGGAAACACCATATATTTT TRBJ1-3 . TRBV15 .
CASSIGARQGNTGELFF TGTGCCAGTAGTATAGGGGCCCGACAGGGGAACACCGGGGAGCTGTTTTTT TRBJ2-2 few TRBV19 TRBD1
CASSDSDRFTDTQYF TGTGCCAGCAGTGACAGCGACAGATTCACAGATACGCAGTATTTT TRBJ2-3 . TRBV2 .
CASSEGNTIYF TGTGCCAGCAGCGAGGGCAACACCATATATTTT TRBJ1-3 many TRBV9 .
CATSGTDSQPQHF TGTGCCACCTCCGGGACAGATTCTCAGCCCCAGCATTTT TRBJ1-5 . TRBV6-1 TRBD1
CASSLLGTGGLETQYF TGTGCCAGCAGTTTATTGGGGACAGGGGGCTTGGAGACCCAGTACTTC TRBJ2-5 . TRBV27 TRBD1
CSARDPGTGAYNEQFF TGCAGTGCTAGAGATCCCGGGACAGGGGCCTACAATGAGCAGTTCTTC TRBJ2-1 few TRBV20-1 TRBD1
CASSQEGQGGTDTQYF TGCGCCAGCAGCCAAGAAGGGCAAGGAGGTACAGATACGCAGTATTTT TRBJ2-3 . TRBV4-1 .
CASSGKPYNEQFF TGTGCCAGCAGTGGAAAACCCTACAATGAGCAGTTCTTC TRBJ2-1 . TRBV6-5 .
CASSLAHGDYTEAFF TGTGCCAGCAGCTTGGCCCACGGGGACTACACTGAAGCTTTCTTT TRBJ1-1 few TRBV5-4 .
CASSQIVVNSYEQYF TGTGCCAGCAGCCAGATTGTAGTCAACTCCTACGAGCAGTACTTC TRBJ2-7 few TRBV7-6 .
CASSLAAGGLYGYTF TGTGCCAGCAGCTTAGCGGCGGGCGGCCTCTATGGCTACACCTTC TRBJ1-2 few TRBV7-6 .
CATSDRNTEAFF TGTGCCACCTCAGACAGGAACACTGAAGCTTTCTTT TRBJ1-1 few TRBV12-3/TRBV12-4 .
CASSGPYPGVPLGTKETQYF TGTGCCAGCAGTGGGCCATACCCTGGGGTCCCACTAGGTACCAAAGAGACCCAGTACTTC TRBJ2-5 . TRBV25-1 .
CASSLRAGSSGNTIYF TGTGCCAGCAGCTTACGGGCCGGGAGCTCTGGAAACACCATATATTTT TRBJ1-3 . TRBV28 .